This T cell receptor (beta chain) was sequenced for a study of blood T cell repertoires in COVID-19. V lost 4 bases, J lost 4 bases, and 6 bases stayed unmatched. The CDR3 contains 14 residues. In germline, CDR1 is SGHNT, CDR2 YENEEA. Only in-frame clones appear in the TCRdb table, and some are missing; sequencing was by immunoSEQ multiplex PCR. This table has some 150,000 clones, approximately 82% appearing once. The V and J genes are TRBV11-3 and TRBJ2-5; the match to TRBD2 covers 7 bases. This clonotype was obtained from a woman between 45 and 65 years old who had recovered from COVID-19. The source material was PBMCs or T cells enriched from blood (not recorded which). The CDR3 spells CASSSPGGGETQYF. For the CDR3, the DNA is TGTGCCAGCAGCTCCCCAGGCGGGGGAGAGACCCAGTACTTC.